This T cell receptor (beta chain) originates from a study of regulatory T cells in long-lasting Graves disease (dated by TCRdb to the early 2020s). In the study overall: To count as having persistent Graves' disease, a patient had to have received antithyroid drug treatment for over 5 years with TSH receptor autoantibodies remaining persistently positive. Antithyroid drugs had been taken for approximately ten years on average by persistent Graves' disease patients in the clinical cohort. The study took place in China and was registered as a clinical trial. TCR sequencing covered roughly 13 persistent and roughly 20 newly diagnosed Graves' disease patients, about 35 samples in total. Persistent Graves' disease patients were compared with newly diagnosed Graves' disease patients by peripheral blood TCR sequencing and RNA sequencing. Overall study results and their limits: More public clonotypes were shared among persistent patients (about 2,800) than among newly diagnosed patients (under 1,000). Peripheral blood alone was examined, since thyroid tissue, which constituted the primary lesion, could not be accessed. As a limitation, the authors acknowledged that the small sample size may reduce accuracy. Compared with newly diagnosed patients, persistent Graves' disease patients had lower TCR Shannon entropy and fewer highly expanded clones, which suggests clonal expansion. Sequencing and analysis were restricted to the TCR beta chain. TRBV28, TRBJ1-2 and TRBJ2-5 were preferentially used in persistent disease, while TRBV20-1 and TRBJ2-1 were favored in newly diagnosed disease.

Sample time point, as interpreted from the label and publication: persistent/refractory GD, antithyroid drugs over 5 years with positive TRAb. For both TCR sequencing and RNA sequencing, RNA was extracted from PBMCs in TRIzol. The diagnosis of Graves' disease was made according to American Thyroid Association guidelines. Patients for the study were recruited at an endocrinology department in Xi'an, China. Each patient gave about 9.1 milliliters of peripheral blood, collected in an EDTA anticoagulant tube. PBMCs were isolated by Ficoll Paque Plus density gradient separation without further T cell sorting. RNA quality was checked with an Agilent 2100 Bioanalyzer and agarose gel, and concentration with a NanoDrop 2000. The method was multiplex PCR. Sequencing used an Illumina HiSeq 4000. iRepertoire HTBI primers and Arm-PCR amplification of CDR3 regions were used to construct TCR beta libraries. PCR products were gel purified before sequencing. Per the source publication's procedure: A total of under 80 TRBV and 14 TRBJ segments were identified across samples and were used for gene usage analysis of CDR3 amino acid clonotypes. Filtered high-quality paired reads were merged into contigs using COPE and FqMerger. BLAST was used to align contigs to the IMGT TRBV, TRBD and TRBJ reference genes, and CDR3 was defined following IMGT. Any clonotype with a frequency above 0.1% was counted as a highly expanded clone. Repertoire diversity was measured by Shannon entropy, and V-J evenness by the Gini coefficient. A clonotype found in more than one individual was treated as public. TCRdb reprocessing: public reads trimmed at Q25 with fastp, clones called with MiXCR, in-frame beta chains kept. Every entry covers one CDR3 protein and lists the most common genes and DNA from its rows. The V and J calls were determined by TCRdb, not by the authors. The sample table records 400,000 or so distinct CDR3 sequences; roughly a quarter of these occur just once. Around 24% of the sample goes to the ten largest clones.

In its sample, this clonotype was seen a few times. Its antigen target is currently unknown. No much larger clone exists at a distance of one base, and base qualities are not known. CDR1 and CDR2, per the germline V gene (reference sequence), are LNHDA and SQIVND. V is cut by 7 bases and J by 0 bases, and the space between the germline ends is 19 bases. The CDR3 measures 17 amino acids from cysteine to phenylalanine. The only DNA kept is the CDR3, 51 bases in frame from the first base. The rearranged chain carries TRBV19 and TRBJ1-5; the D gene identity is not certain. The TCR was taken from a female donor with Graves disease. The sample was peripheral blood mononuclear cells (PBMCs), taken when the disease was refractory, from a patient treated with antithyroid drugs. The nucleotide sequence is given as TGTGCCAGTACCCGGGTGGGAAGGTGGAATAGCAATCAGCCCCAGCATTTT. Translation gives CASTRVGRWNSNQPQHF.